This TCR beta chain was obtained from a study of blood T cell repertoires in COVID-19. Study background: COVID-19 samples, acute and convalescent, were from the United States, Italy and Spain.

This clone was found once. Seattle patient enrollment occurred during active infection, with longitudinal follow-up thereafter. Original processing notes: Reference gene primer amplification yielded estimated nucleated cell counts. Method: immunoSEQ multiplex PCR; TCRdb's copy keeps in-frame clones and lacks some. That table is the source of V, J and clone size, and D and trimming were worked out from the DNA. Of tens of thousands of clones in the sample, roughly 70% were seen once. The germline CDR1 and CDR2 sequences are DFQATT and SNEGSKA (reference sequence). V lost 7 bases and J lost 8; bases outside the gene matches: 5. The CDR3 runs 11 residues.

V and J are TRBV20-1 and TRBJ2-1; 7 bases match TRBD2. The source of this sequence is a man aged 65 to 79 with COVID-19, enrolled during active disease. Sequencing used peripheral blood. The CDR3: CSVGSGHEQFF. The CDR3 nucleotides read TGCAGTGTAGGTAGCGGGCATGAGCAGTTCTTC.